These T cell receptor beta chains were read from a single sample in a study of blood T cell repertoires in COVID-19. The protocol was immunoSEQ multiplex PCR, while the TCRdb copy is restricted to in-frame clones and leaves out a portion. The sample includes roughly 430,000 clones, over 75% of them seen just once. Material: PBMCs or T cells enriched from blood (not recorded which). The receptors originated from a woman aged 18-29 years who had been exposed to COVID-19. Each CDR3 is given with its conserved first and last residue. A D gene is named only where the DNA matches it firmly. Only part of the rows carry a size: once, few, many, or a class if the clone is expanded.

NA,TRBJ1-5,NA,TRBV24-1,TGTGCCATCCAAAATCAGCCCCAGCATTTT,CAIQNQPQHF
NA,TRBJ2-2,NA,TRBV5-4,TGTGCCAGCAGCCCCCCTAACACCGGGGAGCTGTTTTTT,CASSPPNTGELFF
NA,TRBJ2-3,NA,TRBV7-6,TGTGCCAGCAGCTTAGTCCCTTACTACCGGCGGGAATCTACAGATACGCAGTATTTT,CASSLVPYYRRESTDTQYF
NA,TRBJ2-7,NA,TRBV5-6,TGTGCCAGCACGTCTCGAGGCTCCTACGAGCAGTACTTC,CASTSRGSYEQYF
NA,TRBJ1-6,NA,TRBV19,TGTGCCACCAGGACACAGGTTAATTCACCCCTCCACTTT,CATRTQVNSPLHF
TRBD2,TRBJ2-3,NA,TRBV27,TGTGCCAGCAGCCTCCTCGGGAGGGCCCCCACAGATACGCAGTATTTT,CASSLLGRAPTDTQYF
NA,TRBJ1-4,NA,TRBV12-3/TRBV12-4,TGTGCCAGCAGGGGGGGGGCAAGGGAAAAACTGTTTTTT,CASRGGAREKLFF
TRBD1,TRBJ1-4,NA,TRBV19,TGTGCCAGTAGTCTTCAGACAGGGCCACTTGAAAAACTGTTTTTT,CASSLQTGPLEKLFF
NA,TRBJ2-7,NA,TRBV14,TGTGCCAGCAGCCAAGATCGGTCCGAGCAGTACTTC,CASSQDRSEQYF
NA,TRBJ2-3,NA,TRBV28,TGTGCCAGCAGCGACGCAGGGATACGCACAGATACGCAGTATTTT,CASSDAGIRTDTQYF
TRBD2,TRBJ2-1,NA,TRBV14,TGTGCCAGCAGCCAAGATCTAGCGACTAGCGGGAGAAGCCTTTGGAATGAGCAGTTCTTC,CASSQDLATSGRSLWNEQFF
NA,TRBJ1-1,NA,TRBV18,TGTGCCAGCTCACCAGTACAGGAGAACACTGAAGCTTTCTTT,CASSPVQENTEAFF
TRBD1,TRBJ2-7,NA,TRBV29-1,TGCAGCGTTGCCGGGGACAGGGGGCTGGGTACCTACGAGCAGTACTTC,CSVAGDRGLGTYEQYF
NA,TRBJ2-7,NA,TRBV6-2/TRBV6-3,TGTGCCAGCAGTGGACGGGACATCTCCTACGAGCAGTACTTC,CASSGRDISYEQYF
NA,TRBJ1-1,NA,TRBV4-1,TGCGCCAGCAGCCTCTCGACGGGTCTGAACACTGAAGCTTTCTTT,CASSLSTGLNTEAFF
NA,TRBJ1-2,NA,TRBV30,TGTGCCTGGACCAGACAGGATAACTATGGCTACACCTTC,CAWTRQDNYGYTF
TRBD1,TRBJ2-2,few,TRBV6-4,TGTGCCAGCAGCGGACAGGGGGCGCGAGGCGGGGAGCTGTTTTTT,CASSGQGARGGELFF
NA,TRBJ1-6,NA,TRBV15,TGTGCCACCAGCAGACTCACCTATGAGGATTCACCCCTCCACTTT,CATSRLTYEDSPLHF
NA,TRBJ2-1,NA,TRBV19,TGTGCCAGTAGTATCGACTGGAGCTCCTACAATGAGCAGTTCTTC,CASSIDWSSYNEQFF
TRBD1,TRBJ1-2,NA,TRBV7-9,TGTGCCAGCAGCCAAGACCCGGGACAGGGGAACAATGGCTACACCTTC,CASSQDPGQGNNGYTF
TRBD1,TRBJ2-5,NA,TRBV19,TGTGCCAGTAGTCCGACAGGGGGTCAAGAGACCCAGTACTTC,CASSPTGGQETQYF
TRBD2,TRBJ2-4,NA,TRBV3-1/TRBV3-2,TGTGCCAGCAGCCCTCGTACGCGGGGGGTCAAAAACATTCAGTACTTC,CASSPRTRGVKNIQYF
TRBD2,TRBJ2-3,NA,TRBV6-4,TGTGCCAGCAGTGCCGGGACTAGCGGATTTCAGGGAGATACGCAGTATTTT,CASSAGTSGFQGDTQYF
TRBD2,TRBJ2-5,NA,TRBV23-1,TGCGCCAGCAGTCAATCCTGTCTGAGCGGGGGGGTGGAGACCCAGTACTTC,CASSQSCLSGGVETQYF
TRBD1,TRBJ1-5,NA,TRBV2,TGTGCCAGCAGTGAGCAACTCTACAGGGGATATAGCAATCAGCCCCAGCATTTT,CASSEQLYRGYSNQPQHF
NA,TRBJ1-2,NA,TRBV28,TGTGCCAGCAGGCGTCAAAGGTTTAACTATGATGGCTACACCTTC,CASRRQRFNYDGYTF
NA,TRBJ1-1,NA,TRBV29-1,TGCAGCGTCAGTGTGGTAAAGAAAGACACTGAAGCTTTCTTT,CSVSVVKKDTEAFF
TRBD1,TRBJ2-5,NA,TRBV7-3,TGTGCCAGCAGCTCGGGACAGGGCGAGACCCAGTACTTC,CASSSGQGETQYF
NA,TRBJ2-7,once,TRBV5-6,TGTGCCAGCAGCAGAGAACGGACAGAGATCTACGAGCAGTACTTC,CASSRERTEIYEQYF
NA,TRBJ2-7,NA,TRBV6-4,TGTGCCAGCAGTGACTCTTTTGGGAGCGAGCAGTACTTC,CASSDSFGSEQYF
TRBD1,TRBJ1-1,NA,TRBV10-1,TGCGCCAGCAGTACCGACAGGGAGCCATTGAACACTGAAGCTTTCTTT,CASSTDREPLNTEAFF
NA,TRBJ2-1,NA,TRBV24-1,TGTGCCACCAGTGACGATCTAGGGGTCAATGAGCAGTTCTTC,CATSDDLGVNEQFF
TRBD2,TRBJ2-7,NA,TRBV27,TGTGCCAGCAGTTTGGGACTGGTGACTAGCGGGGTCTACGAGCAGTACTTC,CASSLGLVTSGVYEQYF
NA,TRBJ2-1,NA,TRBV10-2,TGCGCCAGCAGTGAGGGGAGCTCCTACAATGAGCAGTTCTTC,CASSEGSSYNEQFF
TRBD1,TRBJ1-2,NA,TRBV28,TGTGCCAGCAGGGGACAGGGGAGTGGGGGCTATGGCTACACCTTC,CASRGQGSGGYGYTF
NA,TRBJ1-1,NA,TRBV14,TGTGCCAGCAGCCAGGCAGGGTGGGTGAACACTGAAGCTTTCTTT,CASSQAGWVNTEAFF
NA,TRBJ1-3,NA,TRBV5-1,TGCGCCAGCAGCTTGGAGAGGGGGTTCTCTGGAAACACCATATATTTT,CASSLERGFSGNTIYF
NA,TRBJ2-1,NA,TRBV4-1,TGCGCCAGCAGCCGAAGTCAGGGGTATATGGATGAGCAGTTCTTC,CASSRSQGYMDEQFF
TRBD1,TRBJ2-7,few,TRBV5-1,TGCGCCAGCAGCTTAGCTCCGGGACAGTTCTACGAGCAGTACTTC,CASSLAPGQFYEQYF
TRBD2,TRBJ2-1,once,TRBV5-8,TGTGCCAGCAGCTTGGGGACTAGCGGGAGGGATGAGCAGTTCTTC,CASSLGTSGRDEQFF
NA,TRBJ1-6,NA,TRBV25-1,TGTGCCAGCGGGCCGAGGACAGAGATTTCACCCCTCCACTTT,CASGPRTEISPLHF
NA,TRBJ2-7,few,TRBV28,TGTGCCAGCAGCTTGGACATGTTCTACGAGCAGTACTTC,CASSLDMFYEQYF
NA,TRBJ2-7,NA,TRBV10-3,TGTGCCATCTCTATCGGGGGCGAGCAGTACTTC,CAISIGGEQYF
NA,TRBJ2-3,NA,TRBV29-1,TGCAGCACCGACAGCCACAGAGGAGGGTTGGTAGATACGCAGTATTTT,CSTDSHRGGLVDTQYF
TRBD2,TRBJ2-1,NA,TRBV7-6,TGTGCCAGCAGCTCCAGCGGGAGTTTCGCCAATGAGCAGTTCTTC,CASSSSGSFANEQFF
NA,TRBJ1-3,few,TRBV5-5,TGTGCCAGCAGAACCGGGTTTGCCTCTGGAAACACCATATATTTT,CASRTGFASGNTIYF
TRBD1,TRBJ1-4,few,TRBV6-4,TGTGCCACCGCGATCCACAGGGGGCGACGGGAAGAAAAACTGTTTTTT,CATAIHRGRREEKLFF
TRBD2,TRBJ2-7,NA,TRBV28,TGTGCCAGCAGTATTGGCGGGAGTTCTATTTTGATGTCATACGAGCAGTACTTC,CASSIGGSSILMSYEQYF
NA,TRBJ1-6,NA,TRBV7-9,TGTGCCAGCAGCCCCCCAGCGGTTGGGGATTCACCCCTCCACTTT,CASSPPAVGDSPLHF
TRBD1,TRBJ2-7,once,TRBV5-1,TGCGCCAGCAGCTTGGGCGACAGGGCCTCCTACGAGCAGTACTTC,CASSLGDRASYEQYF
TRBD1,TRBJ2-1,NA,TRBV5-8,TGTGCCAGCAGCCCCGGGACAGGGGTGGACAATGAGCAGTTCTTC,CASSPGTGVDNEQFF
TRBD1,TRBJ1-1,NA,TRBV19,TGTGCCAGTACTGAACAGGGGGCGAACACTGAAGCTTTCTTT,CASTEQGANTEAFF
NA,TRBJ1-2,NA,TRBV5-1,TGCGCCAGCAGCTCGGCAGGCTATGGCTACACCTTC,CASSSAGYGYTF
TRBD2,TRBJ2-2,NA,TRBV29-1,TGCAGCGTTGAGGCGGGAGGCTGGGGGACCGGGGAGCTGTTTTTT,CSVEAGGWGTGELFF
TRBD1,TRBJ1-4,NA,TRBV5-6,TGTGCCAGCACCCCCCGGAGGGGGCCAGATAATGAAAAACTGTTTTTT,CASTPRRGPDNEKLFF